This T cell receptor (beta chain) was identified in a study of T cell responses to AZD1222 COVID-19 vaccine. A word on this clone: What it binds is not known.

Germline values: CDR1 LGHDT, CDR2 YNNKEL (reference sequence). V lost 0 bases and J lost 4, with 11 bases in between. The CDR3 is made up of 15 amino acids. Here immunoSEQ multiplex PCR was the method, and the copy in TCRdb shows in-frame clones only, minus some. The profile shows approximately 180,000 clones, roughly 93% of them singletons. Study outcomes and limitations: Across the whole spike, CD4 TCRs peaked at regions 160-218 and 743-854. Unmutated variant regions reportedly attract nearly half of all spike-specific TCRs.

This specimen was peripheral blood, taken 28 days after the second dose of the MenACWY control vaccine. The rearrangement joins TRBV3-1 (or the pseudogene TRBV3-2) to TRBJ2-3; unclear D gene. The source is an adult who received the MenACWY meningococcal vaccine as a control. The CDR3 DNA reads as TGTGCCAGCAGCCAAGATCAAGGTCCGTCAGATACGCAGTATTTT. Translation: CASSQDQGPSDTQYF.